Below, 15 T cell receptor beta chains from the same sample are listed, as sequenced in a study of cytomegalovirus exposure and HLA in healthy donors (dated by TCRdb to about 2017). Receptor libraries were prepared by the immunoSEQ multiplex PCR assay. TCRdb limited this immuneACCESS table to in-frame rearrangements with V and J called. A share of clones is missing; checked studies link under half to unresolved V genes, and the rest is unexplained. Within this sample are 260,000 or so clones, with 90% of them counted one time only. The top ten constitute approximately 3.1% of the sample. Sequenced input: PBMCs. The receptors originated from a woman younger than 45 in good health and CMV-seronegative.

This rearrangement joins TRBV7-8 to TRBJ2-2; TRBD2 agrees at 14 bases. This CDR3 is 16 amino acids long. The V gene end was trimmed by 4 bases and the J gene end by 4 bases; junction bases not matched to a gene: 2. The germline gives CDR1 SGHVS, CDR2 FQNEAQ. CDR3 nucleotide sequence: TGTGCCAGCAGCTCCGGACTAGCGGGAGGCACCGGGGAGCTGTTTTTT. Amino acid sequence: CASSSGLAGGTGELFF.

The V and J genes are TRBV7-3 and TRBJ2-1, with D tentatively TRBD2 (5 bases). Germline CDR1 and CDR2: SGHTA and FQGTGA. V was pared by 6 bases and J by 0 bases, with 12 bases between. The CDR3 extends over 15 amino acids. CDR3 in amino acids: CASSPSRDSYNEQFF. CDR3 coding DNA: TGTGCCAGCAGTCCTAGCCGAGACTCCTACAATGAGCAGTTCTTC.

For the CDR3, the DNA is TGCGCCAGCAGCTTGGGCGCGCTCAGCACAGATACGCAGTATTTT. Translating it yields CASSLGALSTDTQYF. The chain couples TRBV5-1 to TRBJ2-3; D not certain. Germline V gene data show CDR1 as SGHRS and CDR2 as YFSETQ. The CDR3 covers 15 residues. V gave up 0 bases and J gave up 0 bases, with 8 bases separating them.

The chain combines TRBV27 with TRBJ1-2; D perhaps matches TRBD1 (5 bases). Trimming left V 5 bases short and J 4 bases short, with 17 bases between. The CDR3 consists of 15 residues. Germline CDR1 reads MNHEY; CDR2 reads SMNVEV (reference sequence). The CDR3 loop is CASSLHGTVSYGYTF. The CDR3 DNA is TGTGCCAGCAGTCTCCACGGGACGGTCTCCTATGGCTACACCTTC.

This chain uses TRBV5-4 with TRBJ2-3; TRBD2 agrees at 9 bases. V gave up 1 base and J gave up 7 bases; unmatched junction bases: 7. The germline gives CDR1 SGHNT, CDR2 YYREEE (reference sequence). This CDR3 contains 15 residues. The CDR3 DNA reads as TGTGCCAGCAGCTTGAAGGGACTAGCAGCCAATACGCAGTATTTT. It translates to CASSLKGLAANTQYF.

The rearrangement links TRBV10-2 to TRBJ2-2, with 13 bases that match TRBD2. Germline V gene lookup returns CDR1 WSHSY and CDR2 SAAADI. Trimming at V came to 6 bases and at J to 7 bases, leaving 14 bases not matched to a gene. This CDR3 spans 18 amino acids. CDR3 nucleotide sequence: TGCGCCAGCAGCAGGGGACTAGCGGGACTAGCGACTAACGGGGAGCTGTTTTTT. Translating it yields CASSRGLAGLATNGELFF.

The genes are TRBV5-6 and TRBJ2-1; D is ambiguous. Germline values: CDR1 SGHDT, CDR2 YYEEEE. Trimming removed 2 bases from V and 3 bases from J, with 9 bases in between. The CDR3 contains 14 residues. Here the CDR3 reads CASSFSADYNEQFF. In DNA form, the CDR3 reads TGTGCCAGCAGCTTCTCTGCGGACTACAATGAGCAGTTCTTC.

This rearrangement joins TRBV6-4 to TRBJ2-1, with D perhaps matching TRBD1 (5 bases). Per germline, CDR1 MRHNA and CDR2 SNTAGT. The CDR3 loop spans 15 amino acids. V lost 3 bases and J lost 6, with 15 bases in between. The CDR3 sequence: CASSEDPDKLNEQFF. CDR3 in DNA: TGTGCCAGCAGTGAGGATCCGGACAAGCTCAATGAGCAGTTCTTC.

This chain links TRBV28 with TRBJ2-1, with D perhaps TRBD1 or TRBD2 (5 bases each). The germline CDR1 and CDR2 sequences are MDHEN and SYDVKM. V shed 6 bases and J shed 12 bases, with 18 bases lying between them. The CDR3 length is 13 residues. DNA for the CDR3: TGTGCCAGCAGCAGAGACGGGACCGCGGGGCAGTTCTTC. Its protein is CASSRDGTAGQFF. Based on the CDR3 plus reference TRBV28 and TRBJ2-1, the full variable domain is DVKVTQSSRYLVKRTGEKVFLECVQDMDHENMFWYRQDPGLGLRLIYFSYDVKMKEKGDIPEGYSVSREKKERFSLILESASTNQTSMYLCASSRDGTAGQFFGPGTRLTVL.

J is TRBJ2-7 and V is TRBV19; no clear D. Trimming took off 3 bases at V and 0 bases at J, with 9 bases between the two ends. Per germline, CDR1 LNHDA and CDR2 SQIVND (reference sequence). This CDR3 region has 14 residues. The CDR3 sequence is CASSIYSRSYEQYF. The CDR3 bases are TGTGCCAGTAGTATTTACAGCCGCTCCTACGAGCAGTACTTC. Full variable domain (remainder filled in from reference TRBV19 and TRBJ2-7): DGGITQSPKYLFRKEGQNVTLSCEQNLNHDAMYWYRQDPGQGLRLIYYSQIVNDFQKGDIAEGYSVSREKKESFPLTVTSAQKNPTAFYLCASSIYSRSYEQYFGPGTRLTVT.

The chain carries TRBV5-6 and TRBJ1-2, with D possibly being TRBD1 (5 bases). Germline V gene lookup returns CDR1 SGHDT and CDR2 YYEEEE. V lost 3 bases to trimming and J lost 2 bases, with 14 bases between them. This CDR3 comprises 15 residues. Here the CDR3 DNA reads TGTGCCAGCAGCTCTTATGACAGAGGGAACTATGGCTACACCTTC. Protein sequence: CASSSYDRGNYGYTF.

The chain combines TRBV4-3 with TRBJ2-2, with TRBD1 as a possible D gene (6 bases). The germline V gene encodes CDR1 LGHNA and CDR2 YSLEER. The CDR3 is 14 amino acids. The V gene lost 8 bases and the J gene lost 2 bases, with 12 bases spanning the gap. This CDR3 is CASRTGQNTGELFF. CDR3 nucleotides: TGCGCCAGCCGCACGGGACAAAACACCGGGGAGCTGTTTTTT.

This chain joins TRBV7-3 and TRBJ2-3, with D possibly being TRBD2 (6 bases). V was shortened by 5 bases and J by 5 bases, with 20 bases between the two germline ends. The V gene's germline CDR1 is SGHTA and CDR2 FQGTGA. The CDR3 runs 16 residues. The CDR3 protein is CASSLGIGGPVDTQYF. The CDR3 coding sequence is TGTGCCAGCAGCCTGGGAATCGGGGGTCCGGTAGATACGCAGTATTTT.

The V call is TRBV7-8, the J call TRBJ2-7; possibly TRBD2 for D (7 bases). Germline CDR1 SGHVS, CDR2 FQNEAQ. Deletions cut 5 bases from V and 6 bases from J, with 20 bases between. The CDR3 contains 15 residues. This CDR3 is CASSRAGAGTVEQYF. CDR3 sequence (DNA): TGTGCCAGCAGCCGCGCGGGGGCGGGGACCGTCGAGCAGTACTTC. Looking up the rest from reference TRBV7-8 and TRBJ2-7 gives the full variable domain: GAGVSQSPRYKVAKRGQDVALRCDPISGHVSLFWYQQALGQGPEFLTYFQNEAQLDKSGLPSDRFFAERPEGSVSTLKIQRTQQEDSAVYLCASSRAGAGTVEQYFGPGTRLTVT.

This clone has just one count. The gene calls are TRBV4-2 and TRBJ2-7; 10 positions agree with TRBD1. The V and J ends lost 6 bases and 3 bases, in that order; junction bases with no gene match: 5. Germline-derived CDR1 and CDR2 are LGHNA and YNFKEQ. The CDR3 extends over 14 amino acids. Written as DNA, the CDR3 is TGTGCCAGCAGGGAGGGACAGGGGCACTACGAGCAGTACTTC. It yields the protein CASREGQGHYEQYF.